The 27 T cell receptor beta chains below were found in one sample sequenced in a study of Ad26.COV2.S vaccination and SARS-CoV-2 variants. Some clones are missing from TCRdb's copy, which holds only in-frame ones; the method was immunoSEQ multiplex PCR. The table shows about 400,000 clones, with roughly 80% occurring only once. Treatment meaning: about 20 received Ad26.COV2.S at low or high dose, single or two shots; about five received placebo; per-sample allocation not given. Following the first vaccine or placebo injection, samples were taken on day 63. Source: peripheral blood, taken in a trial of Ad26.COV2.S vaccine versus placebo. All receptors derive from a person aged 18-65 years who received the Ad26.COV2.S COVID-19 vaccine or a placebo.

The chain carries TRBV7-3 and TRBJ2-3, with 8 bases matching TRBD2. Germline V gene sequence: CDR1 SGHTA, CDR2 FQGTGA. The CDR3 runs 16 residues. V was clipped by 0 bases and J by 0 bases; unmatched bases: 2. The CDR3 here is CASSLTSGTSTDTQYF. CDR3 in DNA: TGTGCCAGCAGCTTAACTAGCGGGACTAGCACAGATACGCAGTATTTT.

V gene TRBV19 combines with J gene TRBJ2-2; D gene unclear. The germline V and J ends were trimmed by 7 bases and 0 bases, with 6 bases remaining between them. CDR1 and CDR2 from the germline V gene are LNHDA and SQIVND (reference sequence). The CDR3 covers 13 residues. The CDR3 loop reads CASNAANTGELFF. CDR3 DNA sequence: TGTGCCAGTAACGCCGCGAACACCGGGGAGCTGTTTTTT.

The J gene is TRBJ1-5, the V gene TRBV5-6; no clear D. CDR1 and CDR2 (germline): SGHDT, YYEEEE. This CDR3 is built from 14 residues. Trimming cost V 1 base and J 5 bases, with 10 bases left between them. The CDR3 region has the DNA TGTGCCAGCAGCTTGATGGCAGGAGATCAGCCCCAGCATTTT. Translated: CASSLMAGDQPQHF.

The gene calls are TRBV2 and TRBJ2-7; 8 bases agree with TRBD1. CDR3 length equals 14 residues. J lost 1 base, V lost 11 bases, and 10 bases had no gene match. Germline CDR1 reads SNHLY; CDR2 reads FYNNEI. CDR3 region: CAGQGQGASYEQYF. Written as DNA, the CDR3 is TGTGCCGGCCAGGGGCAGGGGGCTTCCTACGAGCAGTACTTC. The entire variable domain, with the rest obtained from reference TRBV2 and TRBJ2-7, is as follows: EPEVTQTPSHQVTQMGQEVILRCVPISNHLYFYWYRQILGQKVEFLVSFYNNEISEKSEIFDDQFSVERPDGSNFTLKIRSTKLEDSAMYFCAGQGQGASYEQYFGPGTRLTVT.

The genes are TRBV7-9 and TRBJ2-3, with D unresolved. CDR3 length: 16 residues. Per germline, CDR1 SEHNR and CDR2 FQNEAQ (reference sequence). V was clipped by 1 base and J by 0 bases, with 11 bases between them. The CDR3 reads CASSLGVDLSTDTQYF. The DNA of the CDR3 is TGTGCCAGCAGCTTAGGGGTGGACCTAAGCACAGATACGCAGTATTTT. The full variable domain, with the rest looked up from reference TRBV7-9 and TRBJ2-3, is DTGVSQNPRHKITKRGQNVTFRCDPISEHNRLYWYRQTLGQGPEFLTYFQNEAQLEKSRLLSDRFSAERPKGSFSTLEIQRTEQGDSAMYLCASSLGVDLSTDTQYFGPGTRLTVL.

The chain links TRBV9 to TRBJ1-1; 9 bases are shared with TRBD1. Trimming removed 4 bases from V and 4 bases from J; junction bases left unmatched: 11. From germline, CDR1 is SGDLS and CDR2 YYNGEE. The CDR3 loop spans 16 amino acids. The CDR3 region is CASSPQTGGYGTEAFF. As DNA, the CDR3 is TGTGCCAGCAGCCCCCAGACAGGGGGGTACGGCACTGAAGCTTTCTTT. Complete variable domain (other parts from reference TRBV9 and TRBJ1-1): DSGVTQTPKHLITATGQRVTLRCSPRSGDLSVYWYQQSLDQGLQFLIQYYNGEERAKGNILERFSAQQFPDLHSELNLSSLELGDSALYFCASSPQTGGYGTEAFFGQGTRLTVV.

This chain joins TRBV7-2 and TRBJ2-6; D tentatively reads TRBD1 or TRBD2 (5 bases each). The germline V and J ends were trimmed by 5 bases and 0 bases, with 17 bases remaining between them. CDR1 is SGHTA and CDR2 is FQGNSA in the germline V gene. This CDR3 is 18 amino acids long. The CDR3 DNA follows: TGTGCCAGCAGCGCCAATCCGGGACCGATCTCTGGGGCCAACGTCCTGACTTTC. This sequence encodes CASSANPGPISGANVLTF.

The V gene is TRBV30, the J gene TRBJ2-1; D might be TRBD1 (5 bases). The V and J ends lost 0 bases and 6 bases respectively, with 12 bases between them. The V gene's germline CDR1 is GTSNPN and CDR2 SVGIG (reference sequence). The length of the CDR3 is 14 residues. The CDR3 DNA is TGTGCCTGGAGTGTACGTGTAAGGGGCAATGAGCAGTTCTTC. This codes for CAWSVRVRGNEQFF. The variable domain in full, with the rest retrieved from reference TRBV30 and TRBJ2-1, is SQTIHQWPATLVQPVGSPLSLECTVEGTSNPNLYWYRQAAGRGLQLLFYSVGIGQISSEVPQNLSASRPQDRQFILSSKKLLLSDSGFYLCAWSVRVRGNEQFFGPGTRLTVL.

This chain joins TRBV6-5 and TRBJ2-7; TRBD1 matches at 9 bases. This CDR3 has 13 residues. After removal of 7 bases from V and 3 bases from J, the junction contained 4 bases not matched to a gene. The germline V gene has CDR1 MNHEY and CDR2 SVGAGI. CDR3 bases: TGTGCCAGCACCCGGGACAGGGACTACGAGCAGTACTTC. It codes for CASTRDRDYEQYF.

This chain links TRBV5-1 with TRBJ2-1; 7 bases line up with TRBD2. The CDR3 spans 15 residues. Per germline, CDR1 SGHRS and CDR2 YFSETQ. The V and J ends lost 4 bases and 6 bases, in that order; junction bases with no gene match: 10. CDR3 region: CASSLYKGTINEQFF. The CDR3 DNA follows: TGCGCCAGCAGCCTTTACAAGGGGACTATCAATGAGCAGTTCTTC. The complete variable domain, with remaining parts taken from reference TRBV5-1 and TRBJ2-1, reads KAGVTQTPRYLIKTRGQQVTLSCSPISGHRSVSWYQQTPGQGLQFLFEYFSETQRNKGNFPGRFSGRQFSNSRSEMNVSTLELGDSALYLCASSLYKGTINEQFFGPGTRLTVL.

V usage is TRBV21-1 and J usage is TRBJ2-7; TRBD1, the table's D call, was not compared with the DNA. TRBV21-1 is described as a pseudogene. The length of the CDR3 is 20 residues. The CDR3 coding sequence is TGTGCCAGCAGCAAAGTCGTAGGCGGGACAGGGACATTGGTCTCGTACGAGCAGTACTTC. Residues: CASSKVVGGTGTLVSYEQYF.

This clone is a singleton in its sample. V usage is TRBV11-3 and J usage is TRBJ2-7; D is uncertain. Germline lookup yields CDR1 SGHNT and CDR2 YENEEA. CDR3 size: 13 residues. Trimming shortened V by 4 bases and J by 6 bases, and 13 bases separated the two germline ends. The CDR3 DNA reads as TGTGCCAGCAGCTCCCTGGCCCTATTCGAGCAGTACTTC. Encoded protein: CASSSLALFEQYF.

The chain links TRBV19 to TRBJ1-4; D gene unclear. Between the trimmed V and J ends, which lost 7 bases and 8 bases, there was a span of 17 bases. From germline, CDR1 is LNHDA and CDR2 SQIVND (reference sequence). This CDR3 has 14 residues. The CDR3 DNA is TGTGCCAGTACCCCCCCCGGGGTTTTAGAAAAACTGTTTTTT. Encoded protein: CASTPPGVLEKLFF.

This sequence joins TRBV10-3 and TRBJ1-4; 9 nucleotides align to TRBD1. V was clipped by 5 bases and J by 7 bases; unmatched bases: 8. Germline V gene sequence: CDR1 ENHRY, CDR2 SYGVKD. This CDR3 is 15 amino acids long. The CDR3 is CAISSVGQGGEKLFF. CDR3 coding DNA: TGTGCCATCAGTAGTGTGGGACAGGGTGGTGAAAAACTGTTTTTT.

The chain uses TRBV11-2 and TRBJ2-5, with 15 positions matching TRBD2. This CDR3 is built from 18 residues. J was trimmed by 5 bases and V by 5 bases; bases with no gene match: 12. The V gene's germline CDR1 is SGHAT and CDR2 FQNNGV. This CDR3 is CASSNPGLAGGKGETQYF. In nucleotides, the CDR3 is TGTGCCAGCAGCAACCCGGGACTAGCGGGGGGCAAGGGGGAGACCCAGTACTTC.

This clone was recorded once. This chain connects TRBV18 to TRBJ2-6; D not resolved. The V end was cut by 0 bases, the J end by 0 bases, with 6 bases between. Germline V lookup: CDR1 KGHSH, CDR2 LQKENI. CDR3 size: 16 residues. CDR3: CASSPPQFSGANVLTF. In DNA, the CDR3 is TGTGCCAGCTCACCACCGCAGTTCTCTGGGGCCAACGTCCTGACTTTC. Variable domain in full (rest from reference TRBV18 and TRBJ2-6): NAGVMQNPRHLVRRRGQEARLRCSPMKGHSHVYWYRQLPEEGLKFMVYLQKENIIDESGMPKERFSAEFPKEGPSILRIQQVVRGDSAAYFCASSPPQFSGANVLTFGAGSRLTVL.

The chain recombines TRBV30 with TRBJ2-7, with D possibly matching TRBD2 (5 bases). The germline CDR1 and CDR2 sequences are GTSNPN and SVGIG (reference sequence). Trimming shortened V by 0 bases and J by 2 bases, and 14 bases separated the two germline ends. CDR3 length: 15 residues. The CDR3 loop is CAWSVSGGRAYEQYF. CDR3 nucleotide sequence: TGTGCCTGGAGTGTATCCGGAGGCAGAGCCTACGAGCAGTACTTC.

J is TRBJ2-2 and V is TRBV19; 10 bases fit TRBD1. The CDR3 sequence is 15 residues long. Trimming removed 6 bases from V and 5 bases from J; junction bases left unmatched: 6. CDR1 and CDR2 (germline): LNHDA, SQIVND (reference sequence). The CDR3 loop reads CASRGGQGRTGELFF. For the CDR3, the DNA is TGTGCCAGTAGGGGGGGACAGGGGAGGACCGGGGAGCTGTTTTTT.

The rearrangement joins TRBV29-1 to TRBJ2-1, with 7 bases matching TRBD2. CDR1 is SQVTM and CDR2 is ANQGSEA in the germline V gene. J gave up 2 bases and V 2 bases, and 6 bases lay outside the gene matches. The CDR3 sequence is 15 residues long. The CDR3 bases are TGCAGCGTTGAACCCTTAGCGGGTCCCTACAATGAGCAGTTCTTC. Encoded protein: CSVEPLAGPYNEQFF.

The chain carries TRBV2 and TRBJ2-2; no firm D call. V was pared by 6 bases and J by 1 base, with 9 bases between. Germline CDR1 is SNHLY and CDR2 is FYNNEI. This CDR3 spans 14 amino acids. The CDR3 is CASREDGNTGELFF. The CDR3 coding sequence is TGTGCCAGCAGAGAGGACGGGAACACCGGGGAGCTGTTTTTT.

V and J are TRBV4-2 and TRBJ2-2; TRBD2 is a possible D gene (7 bases). The V end lost 1 base, the J end lost 6 bases, and 12 bases lay between the germline ends. In germline, CDR1 is LGHNA, CDR2 YNFKEQ. There are 15 residues in the CDR3. CDR3 coding DNA: TGTGCCAGCAGCCAAGGACGGGGGGCATCCGGGGAGCTGTTTTTT. Protein sequence: CASSQGRGASGELFF.

The chain has TRBV7-6 and TRBJ2-3; D is ambiguous. Germline V lookup: CDR1 SGHVS, CDR2 FNYEAQ. Trimming took off 1 base at V and 2 bases at J, with 10 bases between the two ends. The CDR3 runs to 15 residues. CDR3 protein: CASSLDVPITDTQYF. The CDR3, as DNA: TGTGCCAGCAGCTTAGATGTCCCTATCACAGATACGCAGTATTTT.

Only one count was recorded for this clone. The gene calls are TRBV5-5 and TRBJ2-7; no definite D call. V lost 1 base to trimming and J lost 6 bases, with 8 bases between them. The germline V gene encodes CDR1 SGHKS and CDR2 YYEKEE (reference sequence). CDR3 length equals 12 residues. In nucleotides, the CDR3 is TGTGCCAGCAGCTTGACAGAATCCGAGCAGTACTTC. It encodes CASSLTESEQYF.

A remark on this clone: The sample has other DNA sequences that encode this CDR3 too. The V and J genes are TRBV11-3 and TRBJ2-1; D possibly uses TRBD1 or TRBD2 (5 bases each). The V gene's germline CDR1 is SGHNT and CDR2 YENEEA. The length of the CDR3 is 13 residues. The V and J ends lost 4 bases and 7 bases respectively, with 11 bases between them. CDR3 loop: CASSSPWGNEQFF. The CDR3 DNA sequence: TGTGCCAGCAGCTCCCCCTGGGGGAATGAGCAGTTCTTC.

The chain couples TRBV5-4 to TRBJ2-7, with D perhaps matching TRBD2 (6 bases). Germline V CDR1 and CDR2: SGHNT, YYREEE (reference sequence). The CDR3 covers 14 residues. Trimming pared 2 bases from V and 0 bases from J, leaving 9 bases between. The CDR3 DNA sequence: TGTGCCAGCAGCTTTGGGGGGAGCTCCTACGAGCAGTACTTC. It codes for CASSFGGSSYEQYF.

The chain uses TRBV18 and TRBJ1-4; D is unclear. The CDR3 loop spans 13 amino acids. Trimming removed 1 base from V and 11 bases from J, with 11 bases in between. Germline V gene data show CDR1 as KGHSH and CDR2 as LQKENI. The CDR3 DNA sequence: TGTGCCAGCTCACCACAGGAGGTCGGGAAACTGTTTTTT. As protein: CASSPQEVGKLFF.

This chain joins TRBV19 and TRBJ2-2, with D uncertain. CDR3 length: 12 residues. Germline-derived CDR1 and CDR2 are LNHDA and SQIVND (reference sequence). V was pared by 10 bases and J by 0 bases, with 6 bases between. The CDR3 bases are TGTGCCACTCGCCCGAACACCGGGGAGCTGTTTTTT. This sequence encodes CATRPNTGELFF. The full variable domain, with the rest looked up from reference TRBV19 and TRBJ2-2, is DGGITQSPKYLFRKEGQNVTLSCEQNLNHDAMYWYRQDPGQGLRLIYYSQIVNDFQKGDIAEGYSVSREKKESFPLTVTSAQKNPTAFYLCATRPNTGELFFGEGSRLTVL.